This TCR beta chain originates from a study of T cell repertoires in cytomegalovirus infection. Overall study: Indications of both CMV infection and matching HLA type were provided by public TCR beta signatures.

V was shortened by 2 bases and J by 3 bases, with 11 bases between the two germline ends. Per the germline V gene, CDR1 is MNHNS and CDR2 is SASEGT. This CDR3 spans 14 amino acids. Turning to this clonotype: Its antigen remains unidentified.

TCRdb reprocessed the reads via MiXCR and lists one record per CDR3 protein. This sample has 900,000 to 950,000 distinct CDR3 sequences; 31% occur once, and the top ten carry roughly an eighth. Study-wide results and limits: Within the response measured ex vivo, HLA-C-restricted CMV-specific TCR beta clonotypes were dominant.

This material consisted of cultured CD8+ T cells from PBMCs, taken from culture after CMV antigen stimulation. This sequence was found in a human donor in good health (CMV status not recorded). Some clones in this sample may be carry-over from other donors' samples. The genes are TRBV6-1 and TRBJ2-7, with D perhaps TRBD2 (6 bases). In DNA form, the CDR3 reads TGTGCCAGCAGTGAATACTGGGGAGGCTACGAGCAGTACTTC. Amino acids: CASSEYWGGYEQYF.